The clone carrying this T cell receptor beta chain appeared a single time. Its cognate antigen is unknown. These data originate in a study of cytomegalovirus exposure and HLA in healthy donors. Study conclusions and caveats: It emerged from a later analysis that several of the most significant clusters appeared to be linked to common viral pathogens. It is likely that the observed cluster of highly shared sequence variants was a sequencing artifact.

Germline V gene sequence: CDR1 MDHEN, CDR2 SYDVKM. V lost 6 bases, J lost 0 bases, and 15 bases lay in between. This CDR3 region has 16 residues. The PCR was carried out with 60 Vbeta primers and 13 Jbeta primers. Profiling relied on immunoSEQ multiplex PCR, and the TCRdb table lists in-frame clones only, not all of them. The sample contains some 120,000 clones, roughly 80% of which appear only once. This TCR derives from a male donor in good health and CMV-seronegative. This chain connects TRBV28 to TRBJ1-3; D perhaps matches TRBD1 (5 bases). The specimen was PBMCs. CDR3 protein: CASSGEGKASGNTIYF. In DNA form, the CDR3 reads TGTGCCAGCAGCGGGGAGGGGAAAGCCTCTGGAAACACCATATATTTT.